This TCR beta chain derives from a study of T-cell reconstitution after alpha-beta-depleted transplantation in children. Whole-study results and caveats: Fresh T-cell production supplied most of the T-cell counts and diversity seen one year after transplant.

TCRbeta library preparation incorporated unique molecular identifiers. TCRdb re-called the PCR reads through MiXCR, storing one row per CDR3 protein. The table has around 440,000 distinct CDR3 sequences, about 11% seen once; the top ten hold approximately 2%. J was trimmed by 5 bases and V by 4 bases; bases with no gene match: 4. The germline V gene encodes CDR1 SQVTM and CDR2 ANQGSEA. CDR3 length equals 14 residues. At least ten counts were recorded for this clonotype. Its antigen remains unknown. The receptor was derived from a child aged 2-15 years with inherited bone marrow failure, due to receive a stem cell transplant. V is TRBV29-1 and J is TRBJ2-3; 12 bases are a match to TRBD2. Sequences were derived from PBMCs, sampled before TCRalphabeta/CD19-depleted stem cell transplant. The CDR3 region is CSVAPGLAGDTQYF. For the CDR3, the DNA is TGCAGCGTTGCCCCGGGACTAGCGGGAGATACGCAGTATTTT.